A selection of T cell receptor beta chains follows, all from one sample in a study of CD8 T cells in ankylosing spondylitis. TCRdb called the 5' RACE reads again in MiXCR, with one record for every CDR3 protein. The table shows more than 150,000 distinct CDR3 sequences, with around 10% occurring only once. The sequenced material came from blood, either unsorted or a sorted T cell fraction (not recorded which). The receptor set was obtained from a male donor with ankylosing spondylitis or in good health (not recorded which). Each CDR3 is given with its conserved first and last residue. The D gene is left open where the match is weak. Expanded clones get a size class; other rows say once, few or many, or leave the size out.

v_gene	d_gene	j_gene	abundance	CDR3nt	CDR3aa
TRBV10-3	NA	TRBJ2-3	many	TGTGCCATCAGTGAGGGTGGGAGCCGCACAGATACGCAGTATTTT	CAISEGGSRTDTQYF
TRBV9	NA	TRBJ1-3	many	TGTGCCAGCAGCGTAGAGGGCAGCTTCGGAAACACCATATATTTT	CASSVEGSFGNTIYF
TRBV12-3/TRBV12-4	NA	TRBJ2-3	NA	TGTGCCAGCAGCCGACTAGGAACAGATACGCAGTATTTT	CASSRLGTDTQYF
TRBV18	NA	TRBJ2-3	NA	TGTGCCAGCTCCCCGCAGGGGTCAGATACGCAGTATTTT	CASSPQGSDTQYF
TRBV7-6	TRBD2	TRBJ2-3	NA	TGTGCCAGCAGCTTAGGGAGCGGGAACCCCACAGATACGCAGTATTTT	CASSLGSGNPTDTQYF
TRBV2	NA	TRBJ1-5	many	TGTGCCAGCAGTGGTGACGGTTCGGGACAGCCCCAGCATTTT	CASSGDGSGQPQHF
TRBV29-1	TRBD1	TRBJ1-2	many	TGCAGCGTTGAGACAGGGGCGCGAGGCTACACCTTC	CSVETGARGYTF
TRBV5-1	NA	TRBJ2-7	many	TGCGCCAGCAGCTTGGACAGGGCGAGGTACGAGCAGTACTTC	CASSLDRARYEQYF
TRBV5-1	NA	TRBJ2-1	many	TGCGCCAGCAGCTTGGGAGGGGAGGATGAGCAGTTCTTC	CASSLGGEDEQFF
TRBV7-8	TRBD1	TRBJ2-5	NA	TGTGCCAGCAGCCCCCTAGGGAAACAGGGGTCAGGGGAAGAGACCCAGTACTTC	CASSPLGKQGSGEETQYF
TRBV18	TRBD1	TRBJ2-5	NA	TGTGCCAGCTCACCATTGGACAGGGCCGGGGAGACCCAGTACTTC	CASSPLDRAGETQYF
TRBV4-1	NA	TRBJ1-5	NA	TGCGCCAGCAGCCAAGGTCCAGGGTCGAATCAGCCCCAGCATTTT	CASSQGPGSNQPQHF
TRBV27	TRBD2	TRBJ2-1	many	TGTGCCAGCAGTTACCTCGCCGGGACAGCAGGACTAGCGGGAGTAGGAGAGCAGTTCTTC	CASSYLAGTAGLAGVGEQFF
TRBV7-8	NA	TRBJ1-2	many	TGTGCCAGCAGCCCAGCCGGGACATCGACCTATGGCTACACCTTC	CASSPAGTSTYGYTF
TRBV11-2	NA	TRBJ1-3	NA	TGTGCCAGCAGCCCTACCAGGAGCTCTGGAAACACCATATATTTT	CASSPTRSSGNTIYF
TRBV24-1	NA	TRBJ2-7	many	TGTGCCACCAGTGACCACCGGGACCCTGAATCCTACGAGCAGTACTTC	CATSDHRDPESYEQYF
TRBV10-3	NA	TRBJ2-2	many	TGTGCCAGCAGCGGCCGGGAGTCGAACACCGGGGAGCTGTTTTTT	CASSGRESNTGELFF